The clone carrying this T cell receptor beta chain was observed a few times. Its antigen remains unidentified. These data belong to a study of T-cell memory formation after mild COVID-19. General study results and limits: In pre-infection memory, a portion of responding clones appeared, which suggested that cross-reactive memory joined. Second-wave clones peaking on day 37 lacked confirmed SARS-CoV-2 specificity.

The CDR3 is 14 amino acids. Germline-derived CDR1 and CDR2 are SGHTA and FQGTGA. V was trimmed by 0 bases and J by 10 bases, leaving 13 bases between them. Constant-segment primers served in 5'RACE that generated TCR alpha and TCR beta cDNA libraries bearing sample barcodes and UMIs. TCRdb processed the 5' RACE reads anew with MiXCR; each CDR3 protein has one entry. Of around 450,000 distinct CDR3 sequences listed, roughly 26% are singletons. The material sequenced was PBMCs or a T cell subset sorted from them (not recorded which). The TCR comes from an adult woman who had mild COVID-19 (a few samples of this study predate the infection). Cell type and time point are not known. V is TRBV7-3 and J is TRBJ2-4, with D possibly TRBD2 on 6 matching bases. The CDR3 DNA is TGTGCCAGCAGCTTAACGCGGGACTCGACGATTCAGTACTTC. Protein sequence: CASSLTRDSTIQYF. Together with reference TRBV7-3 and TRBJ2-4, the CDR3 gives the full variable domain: GAGVSQTPSNKVTEKGKYVELRCDPISGHTALYWYRQSLGQGPEFLIYFQGTGAADDSGLPNDRFFAVRPEGSVSTLKIQRTERGDSAVYLCASSLTRDSTIQYFGAGTRLSVL.